What follows are 15 T cell receptor beta chains derived from one specimen sequenced in a study of spatial heterogeneity in lung cancer (dated by TCRdb to 2018 to 2020). Study-wide findings and limitations: The number of expanded intratumoral alpha and beta TCRs correlated with the tumor nonsynonymous mutation count.

The library relied on 5' RACE. The data were produced on a NextSeq 500. TCRdb cleaned the public reads at Q25 with fastp, built clones with MiXCR and kept in-frame beta chains. Duplicate CDR3 protein sequences are folded into a single record with the most common DNA and genes. The sample has some 9,500 distinct CDR3 sequences on record, approximately 14% of them singletons. The top ten clonotypes cover 14% of the sample. The time point label here, explained by the study, means: sample taken at primary tumor resection. What these receptors recognize is not known. The sample consisted of lung tumor tissue, taken at surgery. The receptors were gathered from a male donor with early-stage non-small cell lung cancer.

By share, this clonotype counts as medium-sized. This beta chain slipped into a library made for alpha chains as a stray read, so its size is not meaningful. The chain joins TRBV20-1 to TRBJ2-1; 14 positions agree with TRBD2. From germline, CDR1 is DFQATT and CDR2 SNEGSKA (reference sequence). V shed 6 bases, J shed 7 bases, and the junction held 8 bases outside the gene matches. This CDR3 has 15 residues. CDR3 residues: CSAGGTSGSWNEQFF. DNA of the CDR3: TGCAGTGCAGGGGGGACTAGCGGGAGTTGGAATGAGCAGTTCTTC.

This clonotype was counted many times. This beta chain lies outside the target of a library built for alpha chains; its clone size means little. The chain couples TRBV25-1 to TRBJ2-7; possibly TRBD1 for D (5 bases). The CDR3 spans 14 residues. V lost 2 bases, J lost 2 bases, and 10 bases lay in between. The germline gives CDR1 MGHDK, CDR2 SYGVNS. The CDR3 nucleotides read TGTGCCAGCAGTGAAGAAAAAGGGGCCTACGAGCAGTACTTC. Its translation: CASSEEKGAYEQYF.

This clonotype was observed at least ten times. This beta chain was picked up by a library intended for alpha chains and is off target, so its count carries little meaning. The DNA for the CDR3 is TGTGCCAGCAGTGGGCCGCAGGGAAGGCTGGGTCAGCCCCAGCATTTT. Protein: CASSGPQGRLGQPQHF. This chain uses TRBV6-1 with TRBJ1-5; TRBD1 might be the D (5 bases). V lost 4 bases and J 6 bases, leaving 19 bases between the germline ends. This CDR3 is 16 amino acids long. Germline CDR1 is MNHNS and CDR2 is SASEGT.

This clonotype was seen ten or more times. This beta chain lies outside the target of a library built for alpha chains; its clone size means little. V and J are TRBV11-1 and TRBJ2-5; D unresolved. Between the trimmed V and J ends, which lost 3 bases and 2 bases, there was a span of 10 bases. This CDR3 is 14 amino acids long. In germline, CDR1 is SGHAT, CDR2 FQDESV (reference sequence). The CDR3 DNA reads TGTGCCAGCAGCTTCACAGATACTCAAGAGACCCAGTACTTC. This gives the protein CASSFTDTQETQYF.

This clonotype was recorded at least ten times. The library was designed around alpha chains, so this beta chain is a stray read whose abundance carries little weight. This chain joins TRBV6-5 and TRBJ2-7; TRBD1 is a possible D gene (6 bases). Germline loops: CDR1 MNHEY, CDR2 SVGAGI. Between the trimmed V and J ends, which lost 1 base and 5 bases, there was a span of 9 bases. This CDR3 has 13 amino acids. This CDR3 reads CASSYFWGHEQYF. The CDR3 nucleotides are TGTGCCAGCAGTTACTTTTGGGGGCACGAGCAGTACTTC.

Notes on this clonotype: Since the library was made to target alpha chains, this beta chain is a stray read and its abundance is not meaningful. J is TRBJ1-4 and V is TRBV5-1; tentatively, D is TRBD1 (6 bases). V dropped 4 bases and J dropped 7 bases, with 14 bases sitting between them. The CDR3 is 14 amino acids. Germline V gene sequence: CDR1 SGHRS, CDR2 YFSETQ. DNA of the CDR3: TGCGCCAGCAGCCCAGGGGCTAGGGCTGAAAAACTGTTTTTT. Its protein is CASSPGARAEKLFF.

This clonotype was counted ten times or more. The library was designed around alpha chains, so this beta chain is a stray read whose abundance carries little weight. This chain uses TRBV7-3 with TRBJ1-1, with TRBD1 identical over 7 bases. In germline, CDR1 is SGHTA, CDR2 FQGTGA. The CDR3 loop spans 14 amino acids. Trimming took 5 bases from V and 2 from J; bases not matched to a gene: 5. CDR3 sequence: CASSQTGLNTEAFF. CDR3 coding DNA: TGTGCCAGCAGCCAGACAGGGTTAAACACTGAAGCTTTCTTT.

This clonotype was picked up many times. Found in a library prepared for alpha chains, this beta chain is an off-target read, and its abundance has little meaning. This chain uses TRBV4-2 with TRBJ2-7; D remains ambiguous. This CDR3 is 12 amino acids long. The V end was cut by 2 bases, the J end by 6 bases, with 8 bases between. Germline V gene lookup returns CDR1 LGHNA and CDR2 YNFKEQ. The chain's CDR3 is CASSQKGREQYF. The DNA for the CDR3 is TGTGCCAGCAGCCAAAAAGGCCGCGAGCAGTACTTC.

At least ten counts were recorded for this clonotype. With the library built for alpha chains, this beta chain is off target and its frequency is not meaningful. The chain joins TRBV12-3 or TRBV12-4 to TRBJ2-1, with 12 bases fitting TRBD1. Trimming removed 1 base from V and 6 bases from J; junction bases left unmatched: 13. The CDR3 has 19 residues. This CDR3 reads CASSLGSGVGQGAANEQFF. The CDR3 bases are TGTGCCAGCAGTTTAGGTTCCGGTGTGGGACAGGGGGCTGCCAATGAGCAGTTCTTC.

At least ten counts were recorded for this clonotype. This beta chain lies outside the target of a library built for alpha chains; its clone size means little. V is TRBV2 and J is TRBJ1-1, with 7 bases lining up with TRBD1. With V trimmed by 7 bases and J by 6 bases, 17 bases remained unmatched. The germline V gene has CDR1 SNHLY and CDR2 FYNNEI. CDR3 length equals 16 residues. CDR3 sequence: CASIDSAGTAYPEAFF. In nucleotides, the CDR3 is TGTGCCAGCATTGACTCGGCCGGGACAGCCTACCCTGAAGCTTTCTTT.

In its sample, this clonotype was seen many times. This beta chain is off target for a library built for alpha chains, so its abundance means little. The rearrangement links TRBV6-2 or TRBV6-3 to TRBJ2-3; 8 nucleotides line up with TRBD2. The CDR3 loop spans 16 amino acids. Germline V lookup: CDR1 MNHEY, CDR2 SVGEGT. The V segment lost 5 bases and the J segment 1 base; nucleotides outside the gene matches: 8. CDR3 protein: CASSKTGTRGTDTQYF. The CDR3 DNA follows: TGTGCCAGCAGTAAGACCGGGACTAGAGGCACAGATACGCAGTATTTT.

This clonotype qualifies as medium-sized. This beta chain lies outside the target of a library built for alpha chains; its clone size means little. The J gene is TRBJ1-6, the V gene TRBV6-5; a weak D match, TRBD1 (5 bases). The length of the CDR3 is 15 residues. In germline, CDR1 is MNHEY, CDR2 SVGAGI. Trimming stripped 10 bases from V and 7 bases from J, with 20 bases between. This CDR3 reads CATQWDRQANSPLHF. CDR3 in DNA: TGTGCCACCCAGTGGGACCGACAAGCCAATTCACCCCTCCACTTT.

With respect to this clonotype: The germline gene is not matched at one end of the junction; a read error may be the cause. This beta chain was picked up by a library intended for alpha chains and is off target, so its count carries little meaning. The rearrangement links TRBV4-2 to TRBJ2-1, with 12 bases identical to TRBD1. CDR3 length: 13 residues. Looked up from germline, CDR1 is LGHNA and CDR2 is YNFKEQ. CDR3: CASSQDSGQGAHF. Written as DNA, the CDR3 is TGTGCCAGCAGCCAAGATTCGGGACAGGGGGCTCACTTC.

This clonotype has a count of ten or more. The size of this beta chain means little, since it is a stray read in a library made for alpha chains. J is TRBJ1-5 and V is TRBV28, with no clear D. This CDR3 contains 16 residues. CDR1 is MDHEN, CDR2 SYDVKM, per germline. V shed 4 bases and J shed 5 bases, with 18 bases lying between them. Here the CDR3 reads CASSSLDNLGDQPQHF. The CDR3 DNA sequence: TGTGCCAGCAGTTCCCTAGACAATTTGGGCGATCAGCCCCAGCATTTT.

This clonotype has a count of ten or more. This beta chain was picked up by a library intended for alpha chains and is off target, so its count carries little meaning. The chain is built from TRBV20-1 and TRBJ2-3; 7 bases are a match to TRBD1. Trimming removed 7 bases from V and 5 bases from J; junction bases left unmatched: 9. CDR3 length: 13 residues. The germline gives CDR1 DFQATT, CDR2 SNEGSKA (reference sequence). The DNA for the CDR3 is TGCAGTGTTTCAAGGCGACAGGGAGATACGCAGTATTTT. It translates to CSVSRRQGDTQYF.